This TCR beta chain was sequenced in a study of shared clonotypes between healthy human individuals. This clone was detected once. The table came from immunoSEQ multiplex PCR; TCRdb's copy has only in-frame clones and leaves some out. The sample lists some 2,000,000 clones, 90% to 97% occurring once. V lost 5 bases to trimming and J lost 6 bases; unmatched junction nucleotides: 5. CDR1 and CDR2 (germline): MNHNY, SVGAGI (reference sequence). The CDR3 contains 14 residues. The TCR sequence derives from a man younger than 35 in good health. V usage is TRBV6-6 and J usage is TRBJ2-2; 8 bases map to TRBD1. The sequenced sample was naive CD4+ T cells sorted from blood. The subset here: CD45RA+ positively selected. CDR3 sequence reads: CASSKRQGPGELFF. DNA of the CDR3: TGTGCCAGCAGTAAAAGACAGGGGCCCGGGGAGCTGTTTTTT.